This TCR beta chain was recorded in a study of spatial heterogeneity in lung cancer. For the study at large: Averaged across combinations, each unique TCR and UMI pairing appeared more than ten times in raw reads, which were uncorrected.

This CDR3 has 13 residues. The germline V gene encodes CDR1 MDHEN and CDR2 SYDVKM. V gave up 3 bases and J gave up 7 bases, with 10 bases separating them. This clonotype was observed at least ten times. The antigen is unknown. Specified time point: sample taken at primary tumor resection. TCRdb re-analysed the 5' RACE reads in MiXCR, keeping a single row per CDR3 protein. Of some 11,000 distinct CDR3 sequences listed, about 5% are singletons. Points from the study as a whole: Counts of expanded intratumoral alpha and beta TCRs tracked tumor mutation counts.

The source is a male donor with early-stage non-small cell lung cancer. The starting material was lung tumor tissue, obtained at surgery. The chain links TRBV28 to TRBJ1-5; D gene unclear. The CDR3 DNA reads TGTGCCAGCAGTTTCCGGGGTGGGCAGCCCCAGCATTTT. Amino acids: CASSFRGGQPQHF.